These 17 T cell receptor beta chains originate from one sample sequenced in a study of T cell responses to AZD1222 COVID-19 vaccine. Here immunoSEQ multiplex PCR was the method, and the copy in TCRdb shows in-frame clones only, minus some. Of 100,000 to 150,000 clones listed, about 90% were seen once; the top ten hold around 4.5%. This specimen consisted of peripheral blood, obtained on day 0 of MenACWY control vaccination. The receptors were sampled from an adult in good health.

CDR3 protein: CASSFTGDNEQFF. In nucleotides, the CDR3 is TGTGCCAGCAGCTTTACGGGGGACAATGAGCAGTTCTTC. The V and J genes are TRBV11-2 and TRBJ2-1; possibly TRBD2 for D (6 bases). The CDR3 covers 13 residues. Trimming left V 3 bases short and J 5 bases short, with 8 bases between. The germline V gene encodes CDR1 SGHAT and CDR2 FQNNGV.

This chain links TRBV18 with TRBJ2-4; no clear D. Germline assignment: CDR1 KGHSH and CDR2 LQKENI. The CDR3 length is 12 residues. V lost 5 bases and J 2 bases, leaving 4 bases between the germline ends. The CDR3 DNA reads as TGTGCCAGCTCAGGAACCAAAAACATTCAGTACTTC. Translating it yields CASSGTKNIQYF.

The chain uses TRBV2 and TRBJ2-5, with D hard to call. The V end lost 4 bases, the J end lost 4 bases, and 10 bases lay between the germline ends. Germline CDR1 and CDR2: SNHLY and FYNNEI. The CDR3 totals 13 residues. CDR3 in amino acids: CASSVRVGETQYF. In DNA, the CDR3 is TGTGCCAGCAGTGTAAGGGTAGGAGAGACCCAGTACTTC.

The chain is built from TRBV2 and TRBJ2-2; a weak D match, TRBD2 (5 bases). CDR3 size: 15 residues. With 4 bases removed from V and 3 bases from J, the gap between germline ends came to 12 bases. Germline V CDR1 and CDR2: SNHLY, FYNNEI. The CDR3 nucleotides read TGTGCCAGCAGTGTCCTCAGCGGCTACACCGGGGAGCTGTTTTTT. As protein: CASSVLSGYTGELFF. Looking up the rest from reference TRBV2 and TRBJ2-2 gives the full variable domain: EPEVTQTPSHQVTQMGQEVILRCVPISNHLYFYWYRQILGQKVEFLVSFYNNEISEKSEIFDDQFSVERPDGSNFTLKIRSTKLEDSAMYFCASSVLSGYTGELFFGEGSRLTVL.

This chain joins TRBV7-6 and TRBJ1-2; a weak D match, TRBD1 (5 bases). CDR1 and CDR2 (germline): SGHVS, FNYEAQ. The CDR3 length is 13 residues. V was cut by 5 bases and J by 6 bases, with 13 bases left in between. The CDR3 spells CASSTTSGDGYTF. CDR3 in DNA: TGTGCCAGCAGCACAACATCGGGGGATGGCTACACCTTC. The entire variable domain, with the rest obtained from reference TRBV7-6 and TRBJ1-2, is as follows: GAGVSQSPRYKVTKRGQDVALRCDPISGHVSLYWYRQALGQGPEFLTYFNYEAQQDKSGLPNDRFSAERPEGSISTLTIQRTEQRDSAMYRCASSTTSGDGYTFGSGTRLTVV.

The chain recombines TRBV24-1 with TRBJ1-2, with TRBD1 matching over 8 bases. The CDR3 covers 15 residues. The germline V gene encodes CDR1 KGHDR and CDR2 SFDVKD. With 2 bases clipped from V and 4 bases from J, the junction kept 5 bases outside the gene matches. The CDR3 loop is CATSDSRGQGYGYTF. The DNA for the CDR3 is TGTGCCACCAGTGATTCCAGGGGGCAGGGCTATGGCTACACCTTC.

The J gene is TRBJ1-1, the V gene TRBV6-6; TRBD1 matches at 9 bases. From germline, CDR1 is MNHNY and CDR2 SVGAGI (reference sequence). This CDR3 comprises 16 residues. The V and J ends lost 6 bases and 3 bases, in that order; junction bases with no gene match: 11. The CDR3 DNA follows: TGTGCCAGCAGACAAACATCACAGGGGGCTGACACTGAAGCTTTCTTT. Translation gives CASRQTSQGADTEAFF.

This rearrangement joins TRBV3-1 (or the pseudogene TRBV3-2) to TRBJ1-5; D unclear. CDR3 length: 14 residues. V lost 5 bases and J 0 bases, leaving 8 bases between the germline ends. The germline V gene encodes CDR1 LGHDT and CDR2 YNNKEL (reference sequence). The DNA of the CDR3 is TGTGCCAGCAGCTCGATATATAGCAATCAGCCCCAGCATTTT. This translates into CASSSIYSNQPQHF.

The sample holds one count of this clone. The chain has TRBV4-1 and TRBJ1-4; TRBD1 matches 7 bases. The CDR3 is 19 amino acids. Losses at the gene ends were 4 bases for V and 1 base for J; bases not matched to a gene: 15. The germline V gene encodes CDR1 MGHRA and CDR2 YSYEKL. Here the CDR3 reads CASSRQRQGYGETNEKLFF. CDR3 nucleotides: TGCGCCAGCAGCCGGCAGAGACAGGGTTATGGGGAAACTAATGAAAAACTGTTTTTT.

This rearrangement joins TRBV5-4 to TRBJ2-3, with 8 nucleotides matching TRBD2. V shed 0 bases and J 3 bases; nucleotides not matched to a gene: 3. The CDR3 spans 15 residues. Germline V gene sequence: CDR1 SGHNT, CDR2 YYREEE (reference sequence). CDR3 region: CASSLVGGATDTQYF. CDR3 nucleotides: TGTGCCAGCAGCTTGGTCGGGGGGGCAACAGATACGCAGTATTTT.

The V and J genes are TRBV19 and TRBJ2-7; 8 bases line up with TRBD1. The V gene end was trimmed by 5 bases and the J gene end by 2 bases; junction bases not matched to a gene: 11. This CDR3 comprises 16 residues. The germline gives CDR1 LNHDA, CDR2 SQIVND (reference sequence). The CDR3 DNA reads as TGTGCCAGTAGTGGGGCCGGGGACAGGTCCCCCTACGAGCAGTACTTC. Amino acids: CASSGAGDRSPYEQYF.

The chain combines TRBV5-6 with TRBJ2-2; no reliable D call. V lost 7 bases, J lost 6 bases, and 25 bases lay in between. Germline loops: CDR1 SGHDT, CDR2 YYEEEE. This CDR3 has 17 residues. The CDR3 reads CASRTLAGSPRPGELFF. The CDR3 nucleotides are TGTGCCAGCCGAACATTGGCCGGCTCCCCAAGGCCCGGGGAGCTGTTTTTT. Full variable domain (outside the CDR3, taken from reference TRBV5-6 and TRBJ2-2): DAGVTQSPTHLIKTRGQQVTLRCSPKSGHDTVSWYQQALGQGPQFIFQYYEEEERQRGNFPDRFSGHQFPNYSSELNVNALLLGDSALYLCASRTLAGSPRPGELFFGEGSRLTVL.

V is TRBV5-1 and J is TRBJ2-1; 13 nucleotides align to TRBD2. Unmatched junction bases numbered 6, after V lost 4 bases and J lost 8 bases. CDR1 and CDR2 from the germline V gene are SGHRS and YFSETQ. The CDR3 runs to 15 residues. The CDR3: CASSTTSGRVDEQFF. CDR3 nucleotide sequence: TGCGCCAGCAGCACAACTAGCGGGAGGGTCGATGAGCAGTTCTTC.

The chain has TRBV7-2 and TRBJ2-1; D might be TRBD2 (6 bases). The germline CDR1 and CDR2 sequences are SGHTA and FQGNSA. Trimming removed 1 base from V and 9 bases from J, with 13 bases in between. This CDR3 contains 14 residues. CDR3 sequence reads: CASSLDSGVVEQFF. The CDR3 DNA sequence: TGTGCCAGCAGCTTAGATTCGGGGGTGGTTGAGCAGTTCTTC.

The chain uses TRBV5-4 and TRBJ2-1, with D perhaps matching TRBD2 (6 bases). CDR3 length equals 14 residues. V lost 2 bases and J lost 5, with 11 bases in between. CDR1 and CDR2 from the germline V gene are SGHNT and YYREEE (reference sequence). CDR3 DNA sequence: TGTGCCAGCAGCTTCGGACTACGAAACAATGAGCAGTTCTTC. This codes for CASSFGLRNNEQFF.

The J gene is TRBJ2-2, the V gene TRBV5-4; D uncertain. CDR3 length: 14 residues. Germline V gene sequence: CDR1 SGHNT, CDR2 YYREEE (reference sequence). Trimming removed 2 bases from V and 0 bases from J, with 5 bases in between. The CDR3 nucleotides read TGTGCCAGCAGCTTCTGGACGAACACCGGGGAGCTGTTTTTT. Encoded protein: CASSFWTNTGELFF.

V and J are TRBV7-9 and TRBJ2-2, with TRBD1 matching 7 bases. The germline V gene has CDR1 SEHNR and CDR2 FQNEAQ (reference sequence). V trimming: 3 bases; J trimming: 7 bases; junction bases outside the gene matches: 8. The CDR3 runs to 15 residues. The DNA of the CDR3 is TGTGCCAGCAGCTTCTCTGACAGGGCGGTCGGGGAGCTGTTTTTT. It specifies CASSFSDRAVGELFF.